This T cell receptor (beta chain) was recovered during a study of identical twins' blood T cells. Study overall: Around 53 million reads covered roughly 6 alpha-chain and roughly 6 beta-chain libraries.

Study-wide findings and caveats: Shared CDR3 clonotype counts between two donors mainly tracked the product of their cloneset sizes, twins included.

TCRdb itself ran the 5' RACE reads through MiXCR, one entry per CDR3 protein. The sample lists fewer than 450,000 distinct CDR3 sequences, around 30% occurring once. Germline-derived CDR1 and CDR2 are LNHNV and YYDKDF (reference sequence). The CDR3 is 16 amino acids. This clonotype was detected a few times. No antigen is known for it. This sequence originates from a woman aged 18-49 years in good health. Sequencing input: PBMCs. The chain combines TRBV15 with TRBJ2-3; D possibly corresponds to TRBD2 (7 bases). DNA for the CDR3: TGTTCAACGACGAGGGGGGGGCGAACTAGCACAGATACGCAGTATTTT. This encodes CSTTRGGRTSTDTQYF.